This TCR beta chain derives from a study of CD8 T cells in Susac syndrome (dated by TCRdb to the late 2010s). Describing the broader study: Among the sequenced Susac syndrome patients, about 6 had clinically active disease and 8 or 9 were in clinical remission. At the time of blood withdrawal, Susac syndrome patients were either therapy-naive, taking corticosteroids (with some also receiving IVIg), or on IVIg alone. Repertoire sequencing was used to test whether CD8+ T cell activation and differentiation in Susac syndrome was antigen driven. Clonality of the CD8+ T cell repertoire was compared between about a dozen healthy donors, around 14 Susac syndrome patients and under 19 multiple sclerosis patients. On the study overall, not on this receptor specifically: Looking at Susac-specific public clones, the researchers identified over 15 in the total CD8+ repertoire and roughly 5 in the CD8+ TEMRA repertoire. Clonal expansion was observed in Susac syndrome CD8+ repertoires, with the highest expansion in CD8+ TEMRA cells and greater expansion in clinically active than in remitting patients. The number of individuals in the TCR sequencing and HLA analysis was acknowledged as relatively small.

Relative to germline, V is 4 bases shorter and J is 8 bases shorter, with 23 bases between their ends. The CDR3 spans 16 residues, from the cysteine through the phenylalanine. Left in the record is the CDR3 DNA by itself, 48 bases read in frame from the first base. The germline V gene (reference sequence) provides CDR1 LNHDA and CDR2 SQIVND. RNA was extracted with the RNeasy kit and roughly 0.45 to 1 ug was reverse transcribed using random hexamers. The immunoSEQ multiplex PCR assay, which covers 54 Vbeta and 13 Jbeta segments, was used to amplify TCR beta CDR3 regions. To correct PCR amplification bias, a synthetic template baseline was used for both primer optimization and computational correction. The authors' pipeline ran thus. Reads were annotated to V, D and J genes according to IMGT and were analyzed with immunoSEQ Analyzer, with only productive sequences retained. Clonality was computed as one minus Shannon entropy normalized by log2 of the number of productive unique sequences. For each patient and control, public and private clones were evaluated within the 100 most prevalent clones. Susac-specific clones were defined as absent from healthy and MS cohorts, 1052 published viral clones and other ImmuneACCESS disease sequences. TCRdb redid the processing of the public reads, applying fastp at Q25 and MiXCR, and retained in-frame beta chains. For every CDR3 protein sequence, its rows merge into one entry that carries the most common genes and DNA. These V and J calls are TCRdb output, not the study's own analysis. For this sample the table gives over 100,000 distinct CDR3 sequences, of which about 94% were detected only once. The top ten constitute about 0.28% of the sample.

Peripheral blood CD8+ and CD4+ T cells from healthy donors, Susac syndrome patients and multiple sclerosis patients were profiled using high-throughput TCR beta sequencing. The Susac syndrome patients fulfilled recently defined diagnostic criteria for either definite or probable disease. Bulk CD8+ and CD4+ T cells were purified by magnetic negative isolation, while CD8+ TEMRA cells were enriched using FACS. Blood was collected in EDTA tubes and processed within 24 hours, with PBMCs isolated through density gradient centrifugation. PBMCs intended for TCR sequencing were cryopreserved in liquid nitrogen and were subsequently thawed in a 37 degrees C water bath. Purity of sorted or isolated CD4+, CD8+ and CD8+ TEMRA cells was at least 90%. Points on this clonotype: Its recognized antigen is unknown. It has no much larger one-base neighbor in the sample; base qualities were not kept.

This receptor was obtained from a human donor with Susac syndrome. The chain is made from TRBV19 and TRBJ1-1; the D region possibly corresponds to TRBD1 (5 bases align). The specimen was CD8+ T cells from PBMCs. The CDR3 corresponds to CASSNGWGLGDVEAFF. The nucleotide sequence reads TGTGCCAGTAGTAATGGATGGGGACTCGGAGACGTGGAAGCTTTCTTT.